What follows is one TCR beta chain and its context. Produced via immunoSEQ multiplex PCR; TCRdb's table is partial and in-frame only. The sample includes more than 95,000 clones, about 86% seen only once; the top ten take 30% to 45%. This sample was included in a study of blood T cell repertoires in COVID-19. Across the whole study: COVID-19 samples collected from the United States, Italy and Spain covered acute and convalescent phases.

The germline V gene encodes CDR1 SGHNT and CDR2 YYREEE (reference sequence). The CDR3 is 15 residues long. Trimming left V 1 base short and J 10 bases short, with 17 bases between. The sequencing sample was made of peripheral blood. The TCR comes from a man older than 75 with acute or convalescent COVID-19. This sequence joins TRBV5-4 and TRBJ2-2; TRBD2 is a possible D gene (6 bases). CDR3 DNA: TGTGCCAGCAGCTTGAACGGGAGACTTTTGTCGGAGCTGTTTTTT. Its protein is CASSLNGRLLSELFF.